The 13 T cell receptor beta chains presented below share a single source sample, sequenced in a study of blood T cell repertoires in COVID-19. The method was immunoSEQ multiplex PCR; TCRdb's version includes in-frame clones alone and lacks a portion of them. The data contain fewer than 150,000 clones, roughly 80% of them singletons. Specimen: peripheral blood. The origin of the receptors is an elderly woman with acute or convalescent COVID-19.

This chain connects TRBV19 to TRBJ1-5; D is unresolved. V was trimmed by 5 bases and J by 3 bases, leaving 11 bases between them. The germline gives CDR1 LNHDA, CDR2 SQIVND (reference sequence). The CDR3 consists of 14 residues. In DNA form, the CDR3 reads TGTGCCAGTAGTCTCGCGAACTCCAATCAGCCCCAGCATTTT. This codes for CASSLANSNQPQHF.

This clone was counted a single time. The V gene is TRBV10-3, the J gene TRBJ1-5, with TRBD1 as a possible D gene (6 bases). CDR3 length equals 15 residues. V lost 4 bases and J 0 bases, leaving 10 bases between the germline ends. Looked up from germline, CDR1 is ENHRY and CDR2 is SYGVKD. CDR3 nucleotides: TGTGCCATCAGTGCGACAGGTTATAGCAATCAGCCCCAGCATTTT. This sequence encodes CAISATGYSNQPQHF.

The chain is built from TRBV5-1 and TRBJ2-3; no reliable D call. In germline, CDR1 is SGHRS, CDR2 YFSETQ. V was clipped by 0 bases and J by 4 bases, with 12 bases between them. The CDR3 runs to 15 residues. CDR3 DNA sequence: TGCGCCAGCAGCTTGGCCCCTAGAAACTCAGATACGCAGTATTTT. This codes for CASSLAPRNSDTQYF.

This sequence joins TRBV2 and TRBJ2-1, with D perhaps TRBD1 (6 bases). Germline CDR1 SNHLY, CDR2 FYNNEI. Trimming took 4 bases from V and 2 from J, leaving 12 bases between them. The CDR3 spans 15 residues. Written as DNA, the CDR3 is TGTGCCAGCAGTGCCCAGGGGTCCCCCTACAATGAGCAGTTCTTC. It codes for CASSAQGSPYNEQFF. The full variable domain, with the rest looked up from reference TRBV2 and TRBJ2-1, is EPEVTQTPSHQVTQMGQEVILRCVPISNHLYFYWYRQILGQKVEFLVSFYNNEISEKSEIFDDQFSVERPDGSNFTLKIRSTKLEDSAMYFCASSAQGSPYNEQFFGPGTRLTVL.

This chain connects TRBV19 to TRBJ1-5, with unresolved D. Per germline, CDR1 LNHDA and CDR2 SQIVND (reference sequence). The V gene lost 3 bases and the J gene lost 1 base, with 10 bases spanning the gap. The CDR3 spans 15 residues. This CDR3 reads CASSMFGESNQPQHF. DNA of the CDR3: TGTGCCAGTAGTATGTTCGGGGAAAGCAATCAGCCCCAGCATTTT.

The chain joins TRBV28 to TRBJ1-5, with unresolved D. The CDR3 contains 14 residues. Germline assignment: CDR1 MDHEN and CDR2 SYDVKM. Between the trimmed V and J ends, which lost 3 bases and 0 bases, there was a span of 6 bases. The CDR3 nucleotides are TGTGCCAGCAGTTTTATAATTAGCAATCAGCCCCAGCATTTT. Translating gives CASSFIISNQPQHF.

This clone appeared many times. V gene TRBV10-1 combines with J gene TRBJ2-7; 8 nucleotides line up with TRBD2. The CDR3 is made up of 14 amino acids. Germline lookup yields CDR1 WNHNN and CDR2 SYGVQD (reference sequence). Trimming took 8 bases from V and 6 from J; bases not matched to a gene: 12. The CDR3 is CASQPAGEGIEQYF. In DNA form, the CDR3 reads TGCGCCAGCCAACCAGCGGGAGAAGGCATCGAGCAGTACTTC.

The chain recombines TRBV3-1 (or the pseudogene TRBV3-2) with TRBJ1-6; a possible D gene is TRBD1 (6 bases). This CDR3 has 16 amino acids. Per germline, CDR1 LGHDT and CDR2 YNNKEL (reference sequence). Trimming pared 3 bases from V and 8 bases from J, leaving 17 bases between. DNA of the CDR3: TGTGCCAGCAGCCAGGGGGGGGGCAGCACGGATTCACCCCTCCACTTT. Translated: CASSQGGGSTDSPLHF.

This clone was counted only a few times. CDR3 sequence: CATQVGQGAGQPQHF. Written as DNA, the CDR3 is TGTGCCACCCAGGTGGGACAGGGGGCAGGACAGCCCCAGCATTTT. The genes are TRBV5-4 and TRBJ1-5; 12 positions match TRBD1. V lost 9 bases, J lost 7 bases, and 11 bases stayed unmatched. Germline V lookup: CDR1 SGHNT, CDR2 YYREEE (reference sequence). The CDR3 is 15 amino acids.

The chain employs TRBV10-3 and TRBJ1-6; 8 nucleotides line up with TRBD1. The CDR3 consists of 15 residues. Trimming took 3 bases from V and 5 from J; bases not matched to a gene: 3. CDR1 and CDR2 from the germline V gene are ENHRY and SYGVKD. The CDR3 loop is CAISEWTGNNSPLHF. For the CDR3, the DNA is TGTGCCATCAGTGAATGGACAGGGAATAATTCACCCCTCCACTTT.

Notes on this clone: The sample holds other DNA sequences that translate to the same CDR3. This chain uses TRBV2 with TRBJ2-2; D might be TRBD1 (6 bases). Trimming shortened V by 6 bases and J by 4 bases, and 15 bases separated the two germline ends. Germline CDR1 reads SNHLY; CDR2 reads FYNNEI. This CDR3 is built from 15 residues. The CDR3 DNA follows: TGTGCCAGCAGCCGCCCTACAGGGAGCACCGGGGAGCTGTTTTTT. As protein: CASSRPTGSTGELFF.

This clone was seen a handful of times. The chain is built from TRBV2 and TRBJ2-2, with D perhaps matching TRBD1 (5 bases). Germline CDR1 and CDR2: SNHLY and FYNNEI. Trimming shortened V by 6 bases and J by 7 bases, and 15 bases separated the two germline ends. CDR3 length: 14 residues. The CDR3 DNA is TGTGCCAGCAGCCCGCTAGGGGTGAGCGGGGAGCTGTTTTTT. Translation: CASSPLGVSGELFF.

This clone was seen a handful of times. This chain connects TRBV25-1 to TRBJ2-3, with 8 nucleotides matching TRBD2. Trimming at V came to 6 bases and at J to 5 bases, leaving 16 bases not matched to a gene. Germline V gives CDR1 MGHDK, CDR2 SYGVNS. The CDR3 consists of 17 residues. DNA for the CDR3: TGTGCCAGCAGCGTTCCCCGGGGGGGCCGGGGCGTAGATACGCAGTATTTT. It specifies CASSVPRGGRGVDTQYF.